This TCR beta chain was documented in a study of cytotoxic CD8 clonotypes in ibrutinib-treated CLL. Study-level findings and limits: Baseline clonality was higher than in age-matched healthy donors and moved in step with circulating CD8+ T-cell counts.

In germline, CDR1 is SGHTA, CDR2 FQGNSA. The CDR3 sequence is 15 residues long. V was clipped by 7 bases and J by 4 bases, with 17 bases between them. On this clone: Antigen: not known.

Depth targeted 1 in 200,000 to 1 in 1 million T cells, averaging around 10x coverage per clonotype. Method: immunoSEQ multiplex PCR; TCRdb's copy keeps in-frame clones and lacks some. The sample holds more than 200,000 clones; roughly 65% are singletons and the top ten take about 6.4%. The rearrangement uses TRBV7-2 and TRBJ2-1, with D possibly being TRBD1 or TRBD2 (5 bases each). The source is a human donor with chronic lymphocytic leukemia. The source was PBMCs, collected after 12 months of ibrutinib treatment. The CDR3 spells CASKGVGTMYNEQFF. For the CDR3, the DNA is TGTGCCAGCAAGGGTGTCGGGACCATGTACAATGAGCAGTTCTTC. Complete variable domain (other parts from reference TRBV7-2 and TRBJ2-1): GAGVSQSPSNKVTEKGKDVELRCDPISGHTALYWYRQSLGQGLEFLIYFQGNSAPDKSGLPSDRFSAERTGGSVSTLTIQRTQQEDSAVYLCASKGVGTMYNEQFFGPGTRLTVL.